A single sample gave rise to the 26 T cell receptor beta chains below, sequenced in a study of blood T cell repertoires in COVID-19. Here immunoSEQ multiplex PCR was the method, and the copy in TCRdb shows in-frame clones only, minus some. The data contain approximately 260,000 clones, 80% to 90% of them singletons. The sequenced sample was peripheral blood. The receptors were sampled from a woman in her 70s with COVID-19, enrolled during active disease.

The V gene is TRBV4-1, the J gene TRBJ2-5; the match to TRBD1 covers 11 bases. CDR3 length: 15 amino acids. Germline CDR1 MGHRA, CDR2 YSYEKL. The V and J ends lost 5 bases and 2 bases, in that order; junction bases with no gene match: 4. In DNA, the CDR3 is TGCGCCAGCAGCTTCGGGACAGGGGGTCAAGAGACCCAGTACTTC. This encodes CASSFGTGGQETQYF.

The DNA for the CDR3 is TGTGCCAGCAGCGGGACAGCCTATGGCTACACCTTC. It yields the protein CASSGTAYGYTF. The rearrangement links TRBV9 to TRBJ1-2, with D possibly TRBD1 on 6 matching bases. CDR3 length: 12 amino acids. V lost 3 bases and J lost 4, with 7 bases in between. Germline V gene data show CDR1 as SGDLS and CDR2 as YYNGEE.

V and J are TRBV6-4 and TRBJ1-1; 9 bases fit TRBD1. Trimming took 8 bases from V and 10 from J; bases not matched to a gene: 11. The germline V gene encodes CDR1 MRHNA and CDR2 SNTAGT. This CDR3 has 13 residues. CDR3 in amino acids: CASVGGTGMLAFF. The CDR3 region has the DNA TGTGCCAGCGTTGGGGGGACAGGGATGTTAGCTTTCTTT.

The V gene is TRBV28, the J gene TRBJ1-2; TRBD1 might be the D (5 bases). Germline-derived CDR1 and CDR2 are MDHEN and SYDVKM. V was pared by 5 bases and J by 0 bases, with 13 bases between. The CDR3 is 15 residues long. The CDR3 here is CASSISGWSNYGYTF. The CDR3 region has the DNA TGTGCCAGCAGTATATCAGGGTGGTCTAACTATGGCTACACCTTC.

The gene calls are TRBV11-2 and TRBJ1-6, with TRBD1 matching over 9 bases. Unmatched junction bases numbered 5, after V lost 2 bases and J lost 3 bases. The length of the CDR3 is 17 residues. Germline V gives CDR1 SGHAT, CDR2 FQNNGV. In DNA form, the CDR3 reads TGTGCCAGCAGCTTAACCGGGACAGGGCTCTATAATTCACCCCTCCACTTT. Encoded protein: CASSLTGTGLYNSPLHF.

This chain uses TRBV27 with TRBJ2-3, with 11 positions matching TRBD1. Germline V gives CDR1 MNHEY, CDR2 SMNVEV (reference sequence). V was pared by 8 bases and J by 0 bases, with 7 bases of the junction left unmatched. This CDR3 comprises 16 residues. CDR3 in amino acids: CASRDRGSASTDTQYF. The CDR3 nucleotides are TGTGCCAGCCGGGACAGGGGGTCCGCTAGCACAGATACGCAGTATTTT.

This chain links TRBV5-1 with TRBJ1-2; tentative D call: TRBD1 (5 bases). V lost 0 bases and J 4 bases, leaving 13 bases between the germline ends. The CDR3 runs 15 residues. The V gene's germline CDR1 is SGHRS and CDR2 YFSETQ. Written as DNA, the CDR3 is TGCGCCAGCAGCTTGGATGGGGGGACGGGCTATGGCTACACCTTC. Translating it yields CASSLDGGTGYGYTF.

V is TRBV18 and J is TRBJ2-7; TRBD1 aligns across 7 bases. V was pared by 5 bases and J by 1 base, with 5 bases of the junction left unmatched. This CDR3 has 14 amino acids. CDR1 and CDR2 (germline): KGHSH, LQKENI. In DNA form, the CDR3 reads TGTGCCAGCTCAGACCCGGGACAGTCCTACGAGCAGTACTTC. Translation: CASSDPGQSYEQYF.

The chain has TRBV30 and TRBJ2-3; 11 bases match TRBD2. The V gene end was trimmed by 2 bases and the J gene end by 6 bases; junction bases not matched to a gene: 4. The CDR3 loop spans 14 amino acids. Germline values: CDR1 GTSNPN, CDR2 SVGIG (reference sequence). CDR3 in amino acids: CAWSMGTSGDTQYF. Here the CDR3 DNA reads TGTGCCTGGAGTATGGGGACTAGCGGTGATACGCAGTATTTT.

The chain joins TRBV4-3 to TRBJ2-1; perhaps TRBD1 as D (5 bases). Trimming removed 0 bases at V and 4 bases at J, with 10 bases between. The CDR3 extends over 15 amino acids. Germline values: CDR1 LGHNA, CDR2 YSLEER. DNA of the CDR3: TGCGCCAGCAGCCAAGATTGGGGCACTTACAATGAGCAGTTCTTC. Encoded protein: CASSQDWGTYNEQFF.

J is TRBJ2-6 and V is TRBV9; TRBD1 matches at 11 bases. CDR3 size: 24 residues. V shed 4 bases and J 2 bases; nucleotides not matched to a gene: 26. Germline CDR1 is SGDLS and CDR2 is YYNGEE. The CDR3 DNA sequence: TGTGCCAGCAGCTCTCGACGAACCCAATCAAAGCCCGGACAGGGGGCTACTGGGGCCAACGTCCTGACTTTC. Translating gives CASSSRRTQSKPGQGATGANVLTF.

The V call is TRBV30, the J call TRBJ1-4; possible D gene TRBD1, 5 bases. Trimming cost V 1 base and J 8 bases, with 14 bases left between them. The CDR3 extends over 14 amino acids. CDR1 GTSNPN and CDR2 SVGIG come from the germline V gene (reference sequence). CDR3 coding DNA: TGTGCCTGGAGTGGGGGGAGGGGAAGGGAAAAACTGTTTTTT. Translating gives CAWSGGRGREKLFF.

J is TRBJ1-2 and V is TRBV5-1; D is uncertain. The CDR3 extends over 14 amino acids. CDR1 SGHRS and CDR2 YFSETQ come from the germline V gene. Trimming cost V 2 bases and J 4 bases, with 12 bases left between them. CDR3 sequence reads: CASSFGEGRYGYTF. The CDR3 DNA reads TGCGCCAGCAGCTTCGGGGAGGGCCGCTATGGCTACACCTTC.

This clone has a handful of counts. The chain recombines TRBV9 with TRBJ1-3; D call uncertain. The CDR3 covers 15 residues. From germline, CDR1 is SGDLS and CDR2 YYNGEE. V was clipped by 3 bases and J by 0 bases, with 10 bases between them. The CDR3 DNA reads as TGTGCCAGCAGCGCCCGCGCATACTCTGGAAACACCATATATTTT. Translating gives CASSARAYSGNTIYF. The variable domain in full, with the rest retrieved from reference TRBV9 and TRBJ1-3, is DSGVTQTPKHLITATGQRVTLRCSPRSGDLSVYWYQQSLDQGLQFLIQYYNGEERAKGNILERFSAQQFPDLHSELNLSSLELGDSALYFCASSARAYSGNTIYFGEGSWLTVV.

The chain is built from TRBV19 and TRBJ2-3, with 9 positions matching TRBD2. The germline V gene encodes CDR1 LNHDA and CDR2 SQIVND (reference sequence). This CDR3 has 14 residues. V shed 4 bases and J 3 bases; nucleotides not matched to a gene: 2. The CDR3 DNA sequence: TGTGCCAGTAGTACGGGACTAGCTACAGATACGCAGTATTTT. Its protein product is CASSTGLATDTQYF.

The V call is TRBV7-2, the J call TRBJ2-5, with D possibly TRBD2 on 6 matching bases. CDR1 SGHTA and CDR2 FQGNSA come from the germline V gene. Trimming stripped 5 bases from V and 5 bases from J, with 18 bases between. The CDR3 has 15 amino acids. The DNA of the CDR3 is TGTGCCAGCAGCCTCATCACCAGCGGGTGGGAGACCCAGTACTTC. Amino acids: CASSLITSGWETQYF.

This clone has just one count. The CDR3 coding sequence is TGTGCCAGCAGTCCTGGGGCGGGGTCTGGAAACACCATATATTTT. This codes for CASSPGAGSGNTIYF. The J gene is TRBJ1-3, the V gene TRBV6-6; TRBD1 is a possible D gene (5 bases). Germline values: CDR1 MNHNY, CDR2 SVGAGI (reference sequence). The V end lost 5 bases, the J end lost 1 base, and 12 bases lay between the germline ends. CDR3 size: 15 residues.

The V call is TRBV30, the J call TRBJ1-2; D possibly corresponds to TRBD1 (6 bases). Trimming took off 3 bases at V and 1 base at J, with 15 bases between the two ends. Germline CDR1 GTSNPN, CDR2 SVGIG (reference sequence). CDR3 length equals 15 residues. The CDR3 coding sequence is TGTGCCTGGAGGGCAGGACAGCAGAATAACTATGGCTACACCTTC. Its translation: CAWRAGQQNNYGYTF.

This clone was found once. The chain combines TRBV29-1 with TRBJ1-1; no clear D. Germline V gives CDR1 SQVTM, CDR2 ANQGSEA. Deletions cut 6 bases from V and 2 bases from J, with 10 bases between. The CDR3 runs 12 residues. The CDR3 loop is CSVREGNTEAFF. For the CDR3, the DNA is TGCAGCGTAAGGGAGGGAAACACTGAAGCTTTCTTT.

The CDR3 DNA is TGTGCCAGCAGCTCTGGGACTTTTCCTTCCTACGAGCAGTACTTC. Translated, it gives CASSSGTFPSYEQYF. V usage is TRBV5-6 and J usage is TRBJ2-7, with D possibly TRBD2 on 6 matching bases. In germline, CDR1 is SGHDT, CDR2 YYEEEE. CDR3 length: 15 residues. Trimming took off 3 bases at V and 1 base at J, with 14 bases between the two ends.

The rearrangement links TRBV30 to TRBJ2-1; D is undetermined. CDR1 is GTSNPN, CDR2 SVGIG, per germline (reference sequence). The V end was cut by 0 bases, the J end by 9 bases, with 18 bases between. This CDR3 is built from 15 residues. CDR3 in DNA: TGTGCCTGGAGTGTATCTTCGGGTCTTTTGGGTGAGCAGTTCTTC. As protein: CAWSVSSGLLGEQFF.

This clone occurred once. The chain carries TRBV24-1 and TRBJ1-1, with D tentatively TRBD1 (5 bases). In germline, CDR1 is KGHDR, CDR2 SFDVKD. CDR3 size: 13 residues. The ends were cut back, 4 bases at V and 2 bases at J, with 7 bases in the middle. DNA for the CDR3: TGTGCCACCAGTGAGGGGCATAACACTGAAGCTTTCTTT. Its translation is CATSEGHNTEAFF.

The CDR3 loop reads CASRAGTPNTEAFF. Written as DNA, the CDR3 is TGTGCCAGCAGGGCCGGGACACCGAACACTGAAGCTTTCTTT. This chain links TRBV5-6 with TRBJ1-1; a possible D gene is TRBD1 (6 bases). Germline V CDR1 and CDR2: SGHDT, YYEEEE. The ends were cut back, 5 bases at V and 1 base at J, with 12 bases in the middle. The CDR3 covers 14 residues.

The chain recombines TRBV7-2 with TRBJ2-2, with D tentatively TRBD2 (6 bases). The length of the CDR3 is 14 residues. CDR1 is SGHTA and CDR2 is FQGNSA in the germline V gene. Trimming took off 6 bases at V and 3 bases at J, with 11 bases between the two ends. The CDR3 sequence: CASRRLGDTGELFF. In DNA, the CDR3 is TGTGCCAGCAGGCGACTAGGAGACACCGGGGAGCTGTTTTTT.

This sequence joins TRBV7-3 and TRBJ2-1; 11 nucleotides align to TRBD2. The V gene's germline CDR1 is SGHTA and CDR2 FQGTGA. CDR3 length: 15 residues. V shed 4 bases and J 7 bases; nucleotides not matched to a gene: 6. The CDR3 loop is CASSYSGRAGNEQFF. DNA of the CDR3: TGTGCCAGCAGCTATAGCGGGAGGGCAGGAAATGAGCAGTTCTTC.

The rearrangement uses TRBV6-1 and TRBJ1-2; tentatively, D is TRBD1 (5 bases). Germline V gene lookup returns CDR1 MNHNS and CDR2 SASEGT. CDR3 length equals 14 residues. Trimming removed 2 bases at V and 6 bases at J, with 13 bases between. The CDR3 spells CASSERRGENGYTF. As DNA, the CDR3 is TGTGCCAGCAGTGAACGCCGGGGGGAGAATGGCTACACCTTC.